This T cell receptor (beta chain) was documented in a study of T-cell reconstitution after alpha-beta-depleted transplantation in children. The CDR3 runs 16 residues. V lost 1 base and J 0 bases, leaving 10 bases between the germline ends. The V gene's germline CDR1 is LGHDT and CDR2 YNNKEL (reference sequence). Molecular barcoding with unique molecular identifiers was used for the TCRbeta library. TCRdb itself ran the PCR reads through MiXCR, one entry per CDR3 protein. This sample yields more than 200,000 distinct CDR3 sequences, of which 7.5% to 10% are seen a single time; around 5% belongs to the top ten. This clonotype was counted many times.

This clonotype was sampled from a human donor who donated a stem cell graft to a child with SCID. The V gene is TRBV3-1, the J gene TRBJ1-5, with a tentative D call TRBD1 (5 bases). This specimen consisted of PBMCs from the stem cell graft donor, obtained from the stem cell graft. CDR3 bases: TGTGCCAGCAGCCAAGGCTTGACAGCTAGCAATCAGCCCCAGCATTTT. It encodes CASSQGLTASNQPQHF.